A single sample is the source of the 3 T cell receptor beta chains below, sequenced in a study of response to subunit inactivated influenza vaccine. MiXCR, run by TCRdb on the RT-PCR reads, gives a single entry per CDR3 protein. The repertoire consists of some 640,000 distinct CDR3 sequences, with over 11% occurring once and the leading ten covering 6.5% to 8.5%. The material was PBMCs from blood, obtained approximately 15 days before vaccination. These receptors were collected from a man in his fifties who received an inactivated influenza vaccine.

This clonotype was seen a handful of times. CDR3: CASNPGAGGNSPLHF. The DNA for the CDR3 is TGTGCCAGCAATCCCGGGGCAGGGGGCAATTCACCCCTCCACTTT. V and J are TRBV28 and TRBJ1-6; TRBD1 matches 8 bases. CDR1 MDHEN and CDR2 SYDVKM come from the germline V gene. The CDR3 runs 15 residues. V gave up 7 bases and J gave up 7 bases; unmatched junction bases: 9.

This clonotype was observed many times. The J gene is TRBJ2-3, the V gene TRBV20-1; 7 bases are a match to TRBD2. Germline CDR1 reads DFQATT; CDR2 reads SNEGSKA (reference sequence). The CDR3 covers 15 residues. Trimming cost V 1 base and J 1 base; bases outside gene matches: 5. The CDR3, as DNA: TGCAGTGCTAGAGGGGGGGACTACCGCACAGATACGCAGTATTTT. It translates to CSARGGDYRTDTQYF.

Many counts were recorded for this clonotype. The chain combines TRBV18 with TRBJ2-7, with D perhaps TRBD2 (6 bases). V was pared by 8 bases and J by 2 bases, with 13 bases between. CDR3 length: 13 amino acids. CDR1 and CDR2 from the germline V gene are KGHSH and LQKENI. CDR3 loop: CASSPPGAYEQYF. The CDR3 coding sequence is TGTGCCAGCAGTCCCCCGGGGGCCTACGAGCAGTACTTC.